Listed here are 8 T cell receptor beta chains from one sample, sequenced in a study of PD-L1 blockade in urothelial cancer. Time point meaning: pretreatment peripheral blood. This table comes from immunoSEQ multiplex PCR, and its TCRdb copy is limited to in-frame clones, with some not included. The repertoire includes 30,000 to 40,000 clones, about 87% of them detected once, and approximately 14% sits in the top ten. This specimen consisted of PBMCs, obtained around atezolizumab (anti-PD-L1) treatment. All receptors come from a man between 60 and 75 years old with urothelial cancer.

The genes are TRBV4-2 and TRBJ1-5; 9 bases match TRBD1. Germline CDR1 LGHNA, CDR2 YNFKEQ. V trimming: 0 bases; J trimming: 6 bases; junction bases outside the gene matches: 3. This CDR3 region has 15 residues. CDR3 in amino acids: CASSQETGGGQPQHF. The CDR3 nucleotides read TGTGCCAGCAGCCAAGAGACAGGGGGAGGTCAGCCCCAGCATTTT.

The chain couples TRBV6-4 to TRBJ2-3; the D gene is possibly TRBD1 (5 bases). Trimming left V 3 bases short and J 0 bases short, with 10 bases between. Germline values: CDR1 MRHNA, CDR2 SNTAGT. The CDR3 loop spans 15 amino acids. The CDR3 protein is CASSEGQSSTDTQYF. The CDR3 DNA reads TGTGCCAGCAGTGAAGGACAATCCAGCACAGATACGCAGTATTTT.

This clone was found once. The chain links TRBV7-9 to TRBJ2-7, with D tentatively TRBD1 (5 bases). V lost 1 base and J lost 2, with 9 bases in between. The CDR3 extends over 14 amino acids. The V gene's germline CDR1 is SEHNR and CDR2 FQNEAQ (reference sequence). CDR3: CASSLDGQTYEQYF. The CDR3 bases are TGTGCCAGCAGCTTAGACGGACAAACCTACGAGCAGTACTTC.

This clone appeared a single time. The junction departs from germline at one end; a sequencing error may be responsible. Additional DNA sequences in this sample encode the identical CDR3. V is TRBV9 and J is TRBJ2-5; no clear D gene. CDR3 length equals 13 residues. Germline lookup yields CDR1 SGDLS and CDR2 YYNGEE. The CDR3 protein is CASSFSPTETQYF. CDR3 nucleotide sequence: TGTGCCAGCAGCTTTAGCCCCACTGAGACTCAGTACTTC.

The CDR3 spells CASSLKGAVGEKLFF. CDR3 DNA: TGTGCCAGCAGCTTGAAGGGGGCAGTGGGTGAAAAACTGTTTTTT. The rearrangement links TRBV11-2 to TRBJ1-4; 7 positions match TRBD1. There are 15 residues in the CDR3. Germline CDR1 reads SGHAT; CDR2 reads FQNNGV. Losses at the gene ends were 3 bases for V and 7 bases for J; bases not matched to a gene: 8.

The chain carries TRBV7-2 and TRBJ2-7, with D tentatively TRBD2 (5 bases). The V gene lost 4 bases and the J gene lost 2 bases, with 15 bases spanning the gap. CDR1 is SGHTA and CDR2 is FQGNSA in the germline V gene. The CDR3 runs to 15 residues. The DNA for the CDR3 is TGTGCCAGCAGCTATTGGACGGGAAAGACCTACGAGCAGTACTTC. Translating it yields CASSYWTGKTYEQYF.

This chain uses TRBV7-9 with TRBJ2-1; D ambiguous. V was clipped by 3 bases and J by 4 bases, with 7 bases between them. The CDR3 consists of 13 residues. Germline V gives CDR1 SEHNR, CDR2 FQNEAQ (reference sequence). The CDR3 protein is CASSFGIYNEQFF. CDR3 DNA: TGTGCCAGCAGCTTCGGTATATACAATGAGCAGTTCTTC.

The V and J genes are TRBV11-2 and TRBJ2-5; 11 bases match TRBD1. The CDR3 contains 14 residues. The germline CDR1 and CDR2 sequences are SGHAT and FQNNGV. J gave up 7 bases and V 5 bases, and 6 bases lay outside the gene matches. This CDR3 reads CASSPDRGRTTQYF. In nucleotides, the CDR3 is TGTGCCAGCAGCCCGGACAGGGGGCGTACGACCCAGTACTTC.